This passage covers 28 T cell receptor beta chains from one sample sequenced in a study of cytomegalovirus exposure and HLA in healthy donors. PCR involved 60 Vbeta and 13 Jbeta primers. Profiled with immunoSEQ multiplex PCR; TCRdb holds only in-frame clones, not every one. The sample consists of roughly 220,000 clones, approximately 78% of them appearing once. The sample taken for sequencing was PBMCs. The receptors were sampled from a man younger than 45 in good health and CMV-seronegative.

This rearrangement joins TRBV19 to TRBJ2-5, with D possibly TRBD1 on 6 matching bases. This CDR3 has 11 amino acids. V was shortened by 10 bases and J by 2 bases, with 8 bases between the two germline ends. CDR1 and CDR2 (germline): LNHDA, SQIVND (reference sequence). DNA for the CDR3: TGTGCCACCAGGGGTCAAGAGACCCAGTACTTC. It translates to CATRGQETQYF.

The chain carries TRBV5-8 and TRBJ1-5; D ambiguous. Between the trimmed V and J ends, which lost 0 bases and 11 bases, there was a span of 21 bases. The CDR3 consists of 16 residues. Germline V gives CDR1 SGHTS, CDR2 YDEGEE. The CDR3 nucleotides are TGTGCCAGCAGCTTGGGTCAGCTGGGGAGTTTAGCGTCCCAGCATTTT. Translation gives CASSLGQLGSLASQHF.

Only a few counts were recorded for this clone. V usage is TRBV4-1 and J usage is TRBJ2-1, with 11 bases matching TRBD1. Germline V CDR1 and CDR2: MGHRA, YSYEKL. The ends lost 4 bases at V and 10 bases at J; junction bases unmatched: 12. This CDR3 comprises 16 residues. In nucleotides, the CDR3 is TGCGCCAGCAGCCCCTTGGACAGGGGGCTGTTAGACGAGCAGTTCTTC. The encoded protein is CASSPLDRGLLDEQFF.

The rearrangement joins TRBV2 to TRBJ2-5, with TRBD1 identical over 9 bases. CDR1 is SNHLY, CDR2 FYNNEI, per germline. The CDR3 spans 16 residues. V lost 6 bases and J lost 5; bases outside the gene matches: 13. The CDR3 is CASSLYGDRVVETQYF. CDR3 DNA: TGTGCCAGCAGCTTGTACGGGGACAGGGTCGTGGAGACCCAGTACTTC.

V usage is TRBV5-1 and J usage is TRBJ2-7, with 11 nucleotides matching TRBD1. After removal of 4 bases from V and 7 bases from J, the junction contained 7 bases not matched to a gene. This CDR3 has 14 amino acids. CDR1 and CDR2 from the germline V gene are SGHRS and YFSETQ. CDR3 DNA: TGCGCCAGCAGCCCCGGACAGGGGGCGAGGGAGCAGTACTTC. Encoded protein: CASSPGQGAREQYF.

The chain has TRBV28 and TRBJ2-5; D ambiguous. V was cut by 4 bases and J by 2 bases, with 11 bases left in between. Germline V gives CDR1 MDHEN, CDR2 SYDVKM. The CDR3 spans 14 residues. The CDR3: CASSSLAAQETQYF. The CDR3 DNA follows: TGTGCCAGCAGTTCCCTTGCGGCGCAAGAGACCCAGTACTTC.

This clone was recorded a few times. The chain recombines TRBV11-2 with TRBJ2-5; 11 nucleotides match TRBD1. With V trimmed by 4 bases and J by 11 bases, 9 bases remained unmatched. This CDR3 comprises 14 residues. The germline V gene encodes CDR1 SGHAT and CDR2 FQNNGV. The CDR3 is CASSSSDRGREQYF. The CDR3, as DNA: TGTGCCAGCAGCTCCTCGGACAGGGGGCGGGAGCAGTACTTC.

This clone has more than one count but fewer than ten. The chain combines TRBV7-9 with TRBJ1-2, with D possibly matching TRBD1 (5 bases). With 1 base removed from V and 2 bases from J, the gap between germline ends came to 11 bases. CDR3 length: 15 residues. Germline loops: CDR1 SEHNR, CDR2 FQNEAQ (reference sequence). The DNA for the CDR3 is TGTGCCAGCAGCTTAGGTCAGGCAGGGAACTATGGCTACACCTTC. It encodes CASSLGQAGNYGYTF.

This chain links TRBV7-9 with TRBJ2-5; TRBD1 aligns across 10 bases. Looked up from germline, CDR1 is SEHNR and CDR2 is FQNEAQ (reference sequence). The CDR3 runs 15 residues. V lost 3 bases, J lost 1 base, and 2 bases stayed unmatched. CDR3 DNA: TGTGCCAGCAGCTTGTGGACAGGGGGCCAAGAGACCCAGTACTTC. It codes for CASSLWTGGQETQYF.

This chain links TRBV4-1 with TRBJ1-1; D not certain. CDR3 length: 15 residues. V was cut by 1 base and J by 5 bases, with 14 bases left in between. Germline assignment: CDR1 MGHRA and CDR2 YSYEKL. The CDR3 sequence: CASSQGTAVRTEAFF. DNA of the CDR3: TGCGCCAGCAGCCAAGGAACAGCGGTTCGGACTGAAGCTTTCTTT.

The chain's CDR3 is CASNLWRGAHGEQFF. The CDR3 coding sequence is TGTGCCAGCAATCTCTGGCGGGGGGCCCACGGTGAGCAGTTCTTC. V gene TRBV6-5 combines with J gene TRBJ2-1; 8 bases are a match to TRBD2. This CDR3 contains 15 residues. Germline-derived CDR1 and CDR2 are MNHEY and SVGAGI. J lost 9 bases, V lost 7 bases, and 14 bases had no gene match.

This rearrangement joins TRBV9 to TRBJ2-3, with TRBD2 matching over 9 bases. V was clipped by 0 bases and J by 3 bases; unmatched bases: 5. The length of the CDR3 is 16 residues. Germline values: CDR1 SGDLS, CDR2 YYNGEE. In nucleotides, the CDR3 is TGTGCCAGCAGCGTAGAAGGCGGGGGGGGGACAGATACGCAGTATTTT. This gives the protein CASSVEGGGGTDTQYF.

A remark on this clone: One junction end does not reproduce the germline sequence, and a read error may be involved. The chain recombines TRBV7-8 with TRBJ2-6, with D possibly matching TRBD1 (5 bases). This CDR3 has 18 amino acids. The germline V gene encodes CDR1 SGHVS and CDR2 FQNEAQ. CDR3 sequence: CASRPEFRKVVGASVLTF. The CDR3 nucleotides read TGTGCCAGCAGACCCGAGTTTCGAAAGGTGGTTGGGGCCAGCGTCCTGACTTTC.

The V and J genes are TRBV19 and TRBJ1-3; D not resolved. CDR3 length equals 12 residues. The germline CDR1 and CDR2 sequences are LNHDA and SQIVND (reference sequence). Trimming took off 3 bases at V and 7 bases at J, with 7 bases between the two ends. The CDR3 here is CASSIRENTIYF. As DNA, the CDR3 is TGTGCCAGTAGTATTCGTGAGAACACCATATATTTT.

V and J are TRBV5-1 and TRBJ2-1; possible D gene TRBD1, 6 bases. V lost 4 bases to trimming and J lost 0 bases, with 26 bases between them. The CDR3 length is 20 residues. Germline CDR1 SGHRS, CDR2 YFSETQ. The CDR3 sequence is CASSPTSMDRWLSSYNEQFF. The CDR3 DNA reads TGCGCCAGCAGCCCGACCTCTATGGACAGATGGCTAAGCTCCTACAATGAGCAGTTCTTC.

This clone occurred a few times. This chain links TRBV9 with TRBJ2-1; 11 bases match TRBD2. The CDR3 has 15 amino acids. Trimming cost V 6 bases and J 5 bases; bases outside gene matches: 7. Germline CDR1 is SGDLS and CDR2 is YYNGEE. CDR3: CASTKTSGADNEQFF. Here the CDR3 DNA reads TGTGCCAGCACCAAGACTAGCGGGGCTGACAATGAGCAGTTCTTC.

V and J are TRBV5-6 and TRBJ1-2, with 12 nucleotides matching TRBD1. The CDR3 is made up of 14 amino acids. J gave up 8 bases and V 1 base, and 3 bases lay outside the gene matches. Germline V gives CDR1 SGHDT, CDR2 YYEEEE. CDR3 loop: CASSLRDRGRGYTF. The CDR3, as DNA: TGTGCCAGCAGCTTGAGGGACAGGGGGCGCGGCTACACCTTC.

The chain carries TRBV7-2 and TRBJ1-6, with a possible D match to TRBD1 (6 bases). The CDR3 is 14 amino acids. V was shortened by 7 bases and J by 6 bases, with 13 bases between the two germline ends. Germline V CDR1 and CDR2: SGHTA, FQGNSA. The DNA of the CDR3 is TGTGCCAGCACGGAGGACAGCTTTAATTCACCCCTCCACTTT. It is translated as CASTEDSFNSPLHF.

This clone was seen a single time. This CDR3 is CASSSTGLYEQYF. Here the CDR3 DNA reads TGTGCCAGCAGTTCGACAGGGCTCTACGAGCAGTACTTC. J is TRBJ2-7 and V is TRBV6-5, with 7 bases that match TRBD1. The CDR3 spans 13 residues. Germline trimming cut 4 bases from V and 3 bases from J; bases unmatched to any gene: 3. CDR1 is MNHEY, CDR2 SVGAGI, per germline.

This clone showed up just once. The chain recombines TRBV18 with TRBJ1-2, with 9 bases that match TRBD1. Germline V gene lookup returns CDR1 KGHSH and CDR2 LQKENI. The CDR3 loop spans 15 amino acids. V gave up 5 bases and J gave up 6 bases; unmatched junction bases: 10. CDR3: CASSSTGQGGDGYTF. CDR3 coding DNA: TGTGCCAGCTCATCCACGGGACAGGGAGGGGATGGCTACACCTTC.

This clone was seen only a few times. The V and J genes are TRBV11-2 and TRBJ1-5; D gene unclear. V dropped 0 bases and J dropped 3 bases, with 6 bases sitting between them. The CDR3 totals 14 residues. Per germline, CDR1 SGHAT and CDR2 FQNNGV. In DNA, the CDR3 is TGTGCCAGCAGCTTAGATCCCCACAATCAGCCCCAGCATTTT. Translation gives CASSLDPHNQPQHF.

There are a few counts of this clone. CDR3 coding DNA: TGTGCCAGCAGCGTTAGCGGGGGGGACAATGAGCAGTTCTTC. Amino acids: CASSVSGGDNEQFF. The V and J genes are TRBV9 and TRBJ2-1; 11 positions match TRBD2. This CDR3 has 14 residues. Trimming at V came to 2 bases and at J to 5 bases, leaving 0 bases not matched to a gene. The germline gives CDR1 SGDLS, CDR2 YYNGEE.

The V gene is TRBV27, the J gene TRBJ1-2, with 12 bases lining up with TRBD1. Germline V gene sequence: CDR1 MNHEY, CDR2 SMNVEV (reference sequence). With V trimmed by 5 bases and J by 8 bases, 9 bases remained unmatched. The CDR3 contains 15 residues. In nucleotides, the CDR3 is TGTGCCAGCAGTCCCGGGACAGGGGGCTTAGAGGGCTACACCTTC. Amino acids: CASSPGTGGLEGYTF.

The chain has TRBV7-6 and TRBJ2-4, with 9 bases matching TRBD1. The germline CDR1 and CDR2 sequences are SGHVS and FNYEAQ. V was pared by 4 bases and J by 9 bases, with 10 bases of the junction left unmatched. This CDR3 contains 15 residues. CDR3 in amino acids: CASSSGTGTRGIQYF. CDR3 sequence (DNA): TGTGCCAGCAGCTCCGGGACAGGGACGCGGGGCATTCAGTACTTC.

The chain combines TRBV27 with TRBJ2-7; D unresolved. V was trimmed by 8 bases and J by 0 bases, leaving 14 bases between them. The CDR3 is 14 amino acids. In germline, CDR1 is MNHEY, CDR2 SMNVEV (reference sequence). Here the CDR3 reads CASSSSSRSYEQYF. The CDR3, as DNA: TGTGCCAGCTCCTCCTCCTCTCGCTCCTACGAGCAGTACTTC.

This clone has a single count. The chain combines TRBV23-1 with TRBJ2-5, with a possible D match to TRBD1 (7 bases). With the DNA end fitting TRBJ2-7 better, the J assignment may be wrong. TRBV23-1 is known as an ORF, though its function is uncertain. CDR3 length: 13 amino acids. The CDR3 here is CASGSGGSYEQYF. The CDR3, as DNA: TGCGCCAGCGGCTCAGGGGGGAGTTACGAGCAGTACTTC.

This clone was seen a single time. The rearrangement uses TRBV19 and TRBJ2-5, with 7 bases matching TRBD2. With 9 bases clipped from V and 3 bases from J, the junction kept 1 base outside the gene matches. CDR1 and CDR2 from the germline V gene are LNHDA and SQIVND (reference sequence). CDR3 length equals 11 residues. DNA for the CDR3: TGTGCCAGCAGCGGGAAAGAGACCCAGTACTTC. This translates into CASSGKETQYF.

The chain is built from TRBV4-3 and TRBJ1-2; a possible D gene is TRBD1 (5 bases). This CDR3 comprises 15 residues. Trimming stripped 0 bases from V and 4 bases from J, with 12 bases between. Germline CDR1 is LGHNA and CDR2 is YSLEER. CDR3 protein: CASSQDRGESYGYTF. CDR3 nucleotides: TGCGCCAGCAGCCAAGATCGGGGGGAGAGCTATGGCTACACCTTC.